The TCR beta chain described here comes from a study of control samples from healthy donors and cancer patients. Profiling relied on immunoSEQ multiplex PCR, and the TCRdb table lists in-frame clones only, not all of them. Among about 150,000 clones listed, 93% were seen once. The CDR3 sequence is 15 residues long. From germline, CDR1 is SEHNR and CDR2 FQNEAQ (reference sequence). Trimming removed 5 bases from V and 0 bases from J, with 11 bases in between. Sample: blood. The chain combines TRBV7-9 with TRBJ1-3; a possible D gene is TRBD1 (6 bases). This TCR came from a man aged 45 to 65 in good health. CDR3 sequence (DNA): TGTGCCAGCAGCCCAGGACAGTTCTCTGGAAACACCATATATTTT. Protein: CASSPGQFSGNTIYF.